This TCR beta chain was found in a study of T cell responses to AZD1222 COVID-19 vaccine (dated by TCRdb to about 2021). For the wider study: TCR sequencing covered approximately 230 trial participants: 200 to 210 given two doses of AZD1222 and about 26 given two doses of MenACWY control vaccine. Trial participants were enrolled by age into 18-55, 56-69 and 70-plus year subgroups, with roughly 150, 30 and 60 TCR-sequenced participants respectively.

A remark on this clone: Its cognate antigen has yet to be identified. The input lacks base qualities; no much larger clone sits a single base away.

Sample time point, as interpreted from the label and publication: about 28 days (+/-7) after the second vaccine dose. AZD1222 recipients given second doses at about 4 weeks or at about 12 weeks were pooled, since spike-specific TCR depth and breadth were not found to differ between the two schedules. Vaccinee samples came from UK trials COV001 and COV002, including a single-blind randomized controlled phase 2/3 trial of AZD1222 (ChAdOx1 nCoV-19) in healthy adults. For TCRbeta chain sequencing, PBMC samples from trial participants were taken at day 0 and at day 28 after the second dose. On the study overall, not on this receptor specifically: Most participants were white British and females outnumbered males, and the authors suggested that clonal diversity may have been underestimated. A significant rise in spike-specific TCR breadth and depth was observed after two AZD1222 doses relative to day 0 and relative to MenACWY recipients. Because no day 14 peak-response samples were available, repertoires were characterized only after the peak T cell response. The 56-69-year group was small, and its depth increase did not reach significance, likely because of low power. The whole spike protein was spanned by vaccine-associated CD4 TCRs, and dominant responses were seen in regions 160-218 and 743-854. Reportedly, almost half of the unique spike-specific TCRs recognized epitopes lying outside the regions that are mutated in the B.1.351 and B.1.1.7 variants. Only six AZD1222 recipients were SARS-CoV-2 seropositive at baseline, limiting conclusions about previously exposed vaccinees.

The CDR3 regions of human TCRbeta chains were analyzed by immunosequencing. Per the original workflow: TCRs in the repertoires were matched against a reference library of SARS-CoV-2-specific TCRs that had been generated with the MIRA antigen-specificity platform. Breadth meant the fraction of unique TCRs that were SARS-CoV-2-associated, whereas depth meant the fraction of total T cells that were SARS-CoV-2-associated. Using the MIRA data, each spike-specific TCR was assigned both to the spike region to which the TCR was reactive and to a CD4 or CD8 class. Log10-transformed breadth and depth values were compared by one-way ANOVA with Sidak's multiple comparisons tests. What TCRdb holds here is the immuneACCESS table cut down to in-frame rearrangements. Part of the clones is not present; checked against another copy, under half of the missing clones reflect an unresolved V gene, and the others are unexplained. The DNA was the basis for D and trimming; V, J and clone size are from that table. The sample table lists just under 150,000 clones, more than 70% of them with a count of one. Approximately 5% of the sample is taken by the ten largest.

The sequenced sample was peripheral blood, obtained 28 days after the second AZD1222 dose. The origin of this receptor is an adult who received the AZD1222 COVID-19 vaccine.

The CDR3: CASSWLGSTDTQYF. The base sequence is TGTGCCAGCAGCTGGCTAGGGAGCACAGATACGCAGTATTTT. The V and J genes are TRBV11-3 and TRBJ2-3; the D gene assignment is ambiguous. From a lookup of the germline V gene, CDR1 and CDR2 are SGHNT and YENEEA. The CDR3, from cysteine to phenylalanine, totals 14 residues. Of all the DNA, just the CDR3 is kept, 42 bases in frame from base 1. The V and J ends are trimmed by 4 bases and 0 bases, leaving 8 bases between them.